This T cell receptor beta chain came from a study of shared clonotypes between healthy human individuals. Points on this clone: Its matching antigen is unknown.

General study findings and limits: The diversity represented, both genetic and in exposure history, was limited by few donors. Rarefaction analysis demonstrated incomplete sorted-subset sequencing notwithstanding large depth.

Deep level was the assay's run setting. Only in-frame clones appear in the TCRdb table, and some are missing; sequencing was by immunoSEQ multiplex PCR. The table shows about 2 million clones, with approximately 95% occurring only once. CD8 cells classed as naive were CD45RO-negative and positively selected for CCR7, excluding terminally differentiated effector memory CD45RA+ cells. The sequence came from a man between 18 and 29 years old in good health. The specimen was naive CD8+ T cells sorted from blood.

The CDR3 reads CASKGTSSSYEQYF. Written as DNA, the CDR3 is TGTGCCAGCAAAGGGACATCGAGCTCCTACGAGCAGTACTTC. J is TRBJ2-7 and V is TRBV6-5, with TRBD1 as a possible D gene (6 bases). V was clipped by 7 bases and J by 0 bases, with 13 bases between them. The germline V gene has CDR1 MNHEY and CDR2 SVGAGI. There are 14 residues in the CDR3.